This TCR beta chain is drawn from a study of monozygotic twins with cystic fibrosis (dated by TCRdb to the early 2020s). Regarding the complete study: Barcoded libraries were made from 2.5 to 3 micrograms of fragmented DNA using roughly 14 PCR cycles. The cohort comprised ten female and six male twin pairs aged about 2.0 to 36.4 years, median about 9.3 years, mostly children and adolescents. Data for three of the twin pairs had already been reported earlier in a different context. To assess genetic influence on V and J gene usage, the study compared TCR beta repertoires within and across 16 monozygotic twin pairs with cystic fibrosis. On the day of blood sampling, twins were ranked among about 1,100 cohort participants for weight-for-height and for FEVPerc (FEV1 disease centile). Summary of the overall study and its limitations: Simpson clonality was found to be generally low (median 0.0095), suggesting a naive-dominated repertoire, although higher clonality was observed in the most severely affected patients. Only a small cohort was studied, and no association of shared CDR3 numbers with age, concordance or disease severity was found. V gene usage was most similar to the co-twin for 13 of 16 pairs, and J usage for 8 of 16 pairs, suggesting genetic constraints. Monozygotic CF twin pairs shared significantly more nucleotide-identical clonotypes within each pair than unrelated CF individuals shared with one another (P = 0.000026, Mann-Whitney).

This clone was detected only once. No cognate antigen has been identified for it. No base-level quality is on record; no much larger clone is a single base apart. CDR1 and CDR2 are drawn from the germline V gene: LGHNA, YNFKEQ. Between the V and J ends, shortened by 0 bases and 1 base respectively, the junction contains 6 bases. From the cysteine up to the phenylalanine, the CDR3 has a length of 14 residues. Only the CDR3 portion is preserved as DNA: 42 bases, with reading frame beginning at the first base. The twin pairs came from the European Cystic Fibrosis Twin and Sibling Study Cohort, which recruited patients from 158 CF clinics across 14 European countries. Zygosity and CFTR genotype were confirmed in-house, and zygosity was tested by multiplex PCR of nine short tandem repeat loci. Peripheral blood was sampled from each twin, and clinical parameters were recorded on the day of blood sampling. Phenol/chloroform extraction was used to isolate genomic DNA from peripheral blood cells, and the DNA was then kept in TE buffer at 4 degrees C.

Following the manufacturer's instructions, TCR beta CDR3 regions were amplified by multiplex PCR with the immunoSEQ immune profiling system. An Illumina NextSeq system was used to carry out the sequencing. The study's processing was this. Sequence data were processed on the immunoSEQ Analyzer platform, and clonality was computed as the square root of Simpson's index of productive rearrangements. Similarity in V and J usage was quantified by Jensen-Shannon distance, and CDR3 generation probabilities were calculated with OLGA. Shared CDR3 sequences were searched in the immuneACCESS database (August 2020) and in VDJdb (December 2020). Not all clones reach the TCRdb copy of this immuneACCESS table, which keeps in-frame sequences only. Checked studies attribute under half of the gap to unresolved V genes and leave the rest unexplained. The DNA gave D and trimming, while V, J and clone size come from that table. This sample lists tens of thousands of clones; around 96% were detected once. The ten largest clones capture around 0.15% of the sample.

The receptor chain draws on TRBV4-2 and TRBJ1-1; TRBD1 is possibly the D segment (6 matching bases). The source material was blood. The receptor comes from a girl aged 2 to 9 with cystic fibrosis. The CDR3 reads as follows: CASSQEGQNTEAFF. Here is the DNA: TGTGCCAGCAGCCAAGAGGGACAGAACACTGAAGCTTTCTTT.